The present TCR beta chain was sequenced within a study of blood T cell repertoires in COVID-19. Enrollment of patients from Seattle took place during active infection, with longitudinal follow-up. The germline V gene encodes CDR1 MNHEY and CDR2 SVGAGI. This CDR3 is built from 15 residues. The germline V and J ends were trimmed by 5 bases and 4 bases, with 17 bases remaining between them. The data were produced by immunoSEQ multiplex PCR, yet TCRdb's version contains in-frame clones alone and is incomplete. The sample holds about 130,000 clones, about nine tenths seen once. This clone showed up just once.

Sequenced input: peripheral blood. This TCR was sampled from a man aged 55 to 70 with COVID-19, enrolled during active disease. The rearrangement joins TRBV6-5 to TRBJ1-2; perhaps TRBD1 as D (5 bases). The CDR3 reads CASSTRHAGGYGYTF. The CDR3 DNA reads as TGTGCCAGCAGTACCCGACATGCGGGGGGCTATGGCTACACCTTC.